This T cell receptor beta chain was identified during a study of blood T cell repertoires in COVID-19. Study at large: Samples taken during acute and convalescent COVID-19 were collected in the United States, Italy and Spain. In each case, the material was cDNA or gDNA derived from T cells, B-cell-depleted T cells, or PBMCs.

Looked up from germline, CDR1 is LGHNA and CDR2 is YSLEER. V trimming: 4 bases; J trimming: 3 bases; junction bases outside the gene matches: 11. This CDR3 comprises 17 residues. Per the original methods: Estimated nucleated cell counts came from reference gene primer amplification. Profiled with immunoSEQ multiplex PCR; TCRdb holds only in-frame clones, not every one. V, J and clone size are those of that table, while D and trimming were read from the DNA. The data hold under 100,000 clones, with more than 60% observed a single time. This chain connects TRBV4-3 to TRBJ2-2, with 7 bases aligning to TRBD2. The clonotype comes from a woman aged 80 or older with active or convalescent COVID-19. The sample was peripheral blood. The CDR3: CASSLGFGGGDTGELFF. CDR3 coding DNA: TGCGCCAGCAGCCTCGGCTTTGGGGGGGGAGACACCGGGGAGCTGTTTTTT.